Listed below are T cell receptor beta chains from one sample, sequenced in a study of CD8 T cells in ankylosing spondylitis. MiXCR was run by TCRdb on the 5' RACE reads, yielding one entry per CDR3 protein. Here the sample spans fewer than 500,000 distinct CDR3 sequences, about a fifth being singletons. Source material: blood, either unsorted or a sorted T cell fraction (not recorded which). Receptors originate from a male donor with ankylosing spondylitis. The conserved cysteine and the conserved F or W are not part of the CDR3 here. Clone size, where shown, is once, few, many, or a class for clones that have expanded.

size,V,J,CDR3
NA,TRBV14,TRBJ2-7,ASSPRLAGVAEQY
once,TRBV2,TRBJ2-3,ASSVQGTGTDTQY
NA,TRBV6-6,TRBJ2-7,ASSYQYEQY
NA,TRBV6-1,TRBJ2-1,ASKLSGRLSYNEQF
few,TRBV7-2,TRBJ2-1,ASSLVGGRPSYEQF
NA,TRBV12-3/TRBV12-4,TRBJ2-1,ASNLGLAGYNEQF
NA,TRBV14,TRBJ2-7,ASSLLTGEGYEQY
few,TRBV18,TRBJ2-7,ASSPAGLAGVYEQY
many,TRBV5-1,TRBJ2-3,ASSLDSYTDTQY
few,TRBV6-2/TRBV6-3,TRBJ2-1,ASSYPRGGRPGREQF
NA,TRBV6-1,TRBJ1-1,ASSRGQGMNTEAF
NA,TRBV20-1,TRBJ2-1,SASLLAGGRGNEQF
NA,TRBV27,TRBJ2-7,ASSPYRDRQGLGQY
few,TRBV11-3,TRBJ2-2,ASSPRFTGELF
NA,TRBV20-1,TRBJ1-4,SARRWTNEKLF
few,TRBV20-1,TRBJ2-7,SAPNSWGGFDEQY
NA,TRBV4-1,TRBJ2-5,ASSQSGQLGLY
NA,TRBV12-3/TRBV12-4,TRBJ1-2,ASSRQPSYYGYT
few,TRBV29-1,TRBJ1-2,SARTGLDGYT
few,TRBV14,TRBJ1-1,ASSQDVPNTVNTEAF
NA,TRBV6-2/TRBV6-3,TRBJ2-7,ASSSLGTIGNEQY
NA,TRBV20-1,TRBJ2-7,SAREFNVGYEKY